A single sample gave rise to the 30 T cell receptor beta chains below, sequenced in a study of control samples from healthy donors and cancer patients. The data were produced by immunoSEQ multiplex PCR, yet TCRdb's version contains in-frame clones alone and is incomplete. The table lists some 130,000 clones, about nine tenths of them singletons. The sample was blood. Receptor source: a woman in her forties or fifties in good health.

Comment on this clone: The junction differs from germline at one of its ends, possibly a read error. V gene TRBV6-6 combines with J gene TRBJ2-7, with D hard to call. Per germline, CDR1 MNHNY and CDR2 SVGAGI (reference sequence). The CDR3 loop spans 11 amino acids. CDR3 loop: CASLSSYEQYF. CDR3 coding DNA: TGCGCAAGCTTAAGCTCCTACGAGCAGTACTTC.

V usage is TRBV5-6 and J usage is TRBJ1-6, with 11 bases identical to TRBD1. V lost 4 bases and J lost 6; bases outside the gene matches: 3. Germline loops: CDR1 SGHDT, CDR2 YYEEEE. The CDR3 spans 15 residues. CDR3 bases: TGTGCCAGCAGCATAGGGACAGGGGGTAATTCACCCCTCCACTTT. Protein: CASSIGTGGNSPLHF.

The V and J genes are TRBV5-1 and TRBJ2-5; D possibly matches TRBD1 or TRBD2 (5 bases each). The length of the CDR3 is 13 residues. V gave up 4 bases and J gave up 2 bases, with 9 bases separating them. Germline lookup yields CDR1 SGHRS and CDR2 YFSETQ. Here the CDR3 reads CASSQGRQETQYF. For the CDR3, the DNA is TGCGCCAGCAGCCAGGGACGTCAAGAGACCCAGTACTTC.

The rearrangement joins TRBV28 to TRBJ2-7; 7 bases fit TRBD1. Germline V CDR1 and CDR2: MDHEN, SYDVKM. This CDR3 is built from 14 residues. After removal of 5 bases from V and 3 bases from J, the junction contained 7 bases not matched to a gene. CDR3 nucleotides: TGTGCCAGCAGTCTGACAGGGCAGATCTACGAGCAGTACTTC. Protein sequence: CASSLTGQIYEQYF.

V usage is TRBV19 and J usage is TRBJ1-5; maybe TRBD1 (6 bases). The V end lost 7 bases, the J end lost 6 bases, and 10 bases lay between the germline ends. The CDR3 sequence is 12 residues long. Germline CDR1 is LNHDA and CDR2 is SQIVND (reference sequence). The CDR3 loop reads CASNQGSQPQHF. Written as DNA, the CDR3 is TGTGCCAGTAATCAGGGGAGTCAGCCCCAGCATTTT.

This clone was recorded a few times. The chain couples TRBV18 to TRBJ2-1, with D tentatively TRBD1 (7 bases). The CDR3 is made up of 15 amino acids. V was pared by 6 bases and J by 4 bases, with 16 bases between. Per germline, CDR1 KGHSH and CDR2 LQKENI. The CDR3: CASSRDSSTYNEQFF. The CDR3, as DNA: TGTGCCAGCTCGCGGGACAGCTCCACTTACAATGAGCAGTTCTTC. The variable domain in full, with the rest retrieved from reference TRBV18 and TRBJ2-1, is NAGVMQNPRHLVRRRGQEARLRCSPMKGHSHVYWYRQLPEEGLKFMVYLQKENIIDESGMPKERFSAEFPKEGPSILRIQQVVRGDSAAYFCASSRDSSTYNEQFFGPGTRLTVL.

The V gene is TRBV10-2, the J gene TRBJ2-3; 8 nucleotides match TRBD2. Germline CDR1 WSHSY, CDR2 SAAADI. The V gene end was trimmed by 3 bases and the J gene end by 4 bases; junction bases not matched to a gene: 12. The length of the CDR3 is 17 residues. In DNA, the CDR3 is TGCGCCAGCAGTGATCCCTTCGGACTAGCCCCGGCAGATACGCAGTATTTT. Its protein product is CASSDPFGLAPADTQYF.

The V and J genes are TRBV5-1 and TRBJ1-3; 7 bases match TRBD1. The CDR3 spans 19 residues. Unmatched junction bases numbered 13, after V lost 1 base and J lost 0 bases. Germline V lookup: CDR1 SGHRS, CDR2 YFSETQ. CDR3 coding DNA: TGCGCCAGCAGCTTGAAGACAGGGCCAACCTCTACCTCTGGAAACACCATATATTTT. This codes for CASSLKTGPTSTSGNTIYF.

V and J are TRBV6-1 and TRBJ1-2, with a weak D call TRBD1 (5 bases). Germline V lookup: CDR1 MNHNS, CDR2 SASEGT. The ends were cut back, 0 bases at V and 6 bases at J, with 8 bases in the middle. The CDR3 consists of 13 residues. CDR3 loop: CASSEAGGDGYTF. CDR3 DNA: TGTGCCAGCAGTGAAGCCGGGGGGGATGGCTACACCTTC.

The V call is TRBV3-1 (or the pseudogene TRBV3-2), the J call TRBJ2-5, with D hard to call. Germline values: CDR1 LGHDT, CDR2 YNNKEL (reference sequence). The CDR3 is made up of 12 amino acids. Trimming pared 3 bases from V and 2 bases from J, leaving 4 bases between. CDR3 loop: CASSQQQETQYF. The CDR3 DNA reads as TGTGCCAGCAGCCAGCAGCAAGAGACCCAGTACTTC.

V usage is TRBV6-5 and J usage is TRBJ1-5; D gene ambiguous. This CDR3 region has 14 residues. Trimming shortened V by 6 bases and J by 0 bases, and 9 bases separated the two germline ends. In germline, CDR1 is MNHEY, CDR2 SVGAGI. The CDR3 coding sequence is TGTGCCAGCAGGGAGGGCAGTAGCAATCAGCCCCAGCATTTT. Translation: CASREGSSNQPQHF.

The chain has TRBV7-9 and TRBJ2-4; TRBD1 matches 7 bases. The trim removed 1 base at V and 3 bases at J, leaving 0 bases unmatched. This CDR3 spans 14 amino acids. Germline loops: CDR1 SEHNR, CDR2 FQNEAQ (reference sequence). The DNA of the CDR3 is TGTGCCAGCAGCTTAGGACAGGGCAAAAACATTCAGTACTTC. Its protein product is CASSLGQGKNIQYF. Full variable domain (missing parts from reference TRBV7-9 and TRBJ2-4): DTGVSQNPRHKITKRGQNVTFRCDPISEHNRLYWYRQTLGQGPEFLTYFQNEAQLEKSRLLSDRFSAERPKGSFSTLEIQRTEQGDSAMYLCASSLGQGKNIQYFGAGTRLSVL.

The rearrangement joins TRBV12-3 or TRBV12-4 to TRBJ2-7; TRBD2 agrees at 7 bases. This CDR3 comprises 13 residues. V was clipped by 0 bases and J by 6 bases; unmatched bases: 2. CDR3 protein: CASSLAGEGEQYF. CDR3 DNA sequence: TGTGCCAGCAGTTTAGCAGGGGAGGGCGAGCAGTACTTC.

This chain uses TRBV19 with TRBJ2-4; 7 nucleotides align to TRBD1. CDR3 length: 13 residues. V lost 8 bases and J lost 0; bases outside the gene matches: 1. Germline V gene lookup returns CDR1 LNHDA and CDR2 SQIVND (reference sequence). In DNA, the CDR3 is TGTGCCAGTCGACAGGGAGCCAAAAACATTCAGTACTTC. Encoded protein: CASRQGAKNIQYF.

The chain employs TRBV7-2 and TRBJ1-2, with 7 positions matching TRBD1. Germline values: CDR1 SGHTA, CDR2 FQGNSA. There are 15 residues in the CDR3. Trimming cost V 1 base and J 2 bases; bases outside gene matches: 4. The CDR3 loop is CASSLGPGGNYGYTF. The CDR3, as DNA: TGTGCCAGCAGCTTAGGTCCAGGGGGAAACTATGGCTACACCTTC.

This clone was counted a few times. V usage is TRBV24-1 and J usage is TRBJ2-2; D gene uncertain. The V gene lost 1 base and the J gene lost 1 base, with 6 bases spanning the gap. The germline CDR1 and CDR2 sequences are KGHDR and SFDVKD. CDR3 length: 15 residues. CDR3 sequence (DNA): TGTGCCACCAGTGATTTAGTAGGGAACACCGGGGAGCTGTTTTTT. Amino acids: CATSDLVGNTGELFF.

The chain couples TRBV3-1 (or the pseudogene TRBV3-2) to TRBJ2-2, with D tentatively TRBD2 (6 bases). The CDR3 runs to 15 residues. CDR1 is LGHDT and CDR2 is YNNKEL in the germline V gene (reference sequence). Between the trimmed V and J ends, which lost 4 bases and 1 base, there was a span of 10 bases. The chain's CDR3 is CASSLRGGNTGELFF. The CDR3, as DNA: TGTGCCAGCAGCCTGCGGGGAGGGAACACCGGGGAGCTGTTTTTT.

This sequence joins TRBV13 and TRBJ1-1; D call uncertain. Germline CDR1 and CDR2: PRHDT and FYEKMQ (reference sequence). V lost 6 bases and J lost 11, with 10 bases in between. The CDR3 totals 10 residues. The CDR3 DNA is TGTGCCAGCAGGTTATTGGGCGCTTTCTTT. Translating gives CASRLLGAFF.

This clone was found once. V and J are TRBV29-1 and TRBJ2-7; TRBD1 agrees at 7 bases. V dropped 2 bases and J dropped 7; count of bases not matched to a gene: 11. The CDR3 spans 14 residues. Germline V CDR1 and CDR2: SQVTM, ANQGSEA. The CDR3 spells CSVERGTATNEQYF. CDR3 sequence (DNA): TGCAGCGTTGAAAGAGGGACAGCTACGAATGAGCAGTACTTC.

This rearrangement joins TRBV6-2 or TRBV6-3 to TRBJ1-1; D unresolved. The CDR3 extends over 15 amino acids. Germline V gene sequence: CDR1 MNHEY, CDR2 SVGEGT. Trimming stripped 6 bases from V and 4 bases from J, with 18 bases between. CDR3 region: CASSGGIPLGTEAFF. The CDR3 nucleotides read TGTGCCAGCAGCGGTGGCATCCCCCTGGGCACTGAAGCTTTCTTT.

The chain joins TRBV10-3 to TRBJ2-7; 8 bases align to TRBD2. This CDR3 contains 15 residues. Germline V gives CDR1 ENHRY, CDR2 SYGVKD. With 4 bases clipped from V and 5 bases from J, the junction kept 10 bases outside the gene matches. CDR3 region: CAISGYGTSHHEQYF. DNA for the CDR3: TGTGCCATCAGTGGGTATGGGACTAGTCACCACGAGCAGTACTTC.

The J gene is TRBJ1-1, the V gene TRBV6-5, with TRBD1 matching over 8 bases. The junction had 2 bases not matched to a gene; V was cut back by 2 bases and J by 6 bases. The length of the CDR3 is 13 residues. The V gene's germline CDR1 is MNHEY and CDR2 SVGAGI. The DNA for the CDR3 is TGTGCCAGCAGTTACCAGACAGGGGCTGAAGCTTTCTTT. Amino acids: CASSYQTGAEAFF.

In the case of this clone: The junction and the germline gene differ at one end; a read error may be behind it. Other DNA variants within this sample encode the same CDR3. The chain uses TRBV5-1 and TRBJ1-1; D ambiguous. The length of the CDR3 is 12 residues. Germline lookup yields CDR1 SGHRS and CDR2 YFSETQ. CDR3 DNA sequence: TGCGCCAGCAGAAAGGCGCACACCGAAGCTTTCTTT. Its protein is CASRKAHTEAFF.

The V call is TRBV18, the J call TRBJ1-1, with D possibly TRBD1 on 5 matching bases. Germline values: CDR1 KGHSH, CDR2 LQKENI. Trimming pared 2 bases from V and 0 bases from J, leaving 13 bases between. The CDR3 sequence is 16 residues long. The CDR3 bases are TGTGCCAGCTCACCAAAAAGACAGTCCATGAACACTGAAGCTTTCTTT. It translates to CASSPKRQSMNTEAFF.

The chain joins TRBV10-2 to TRBJ1-1; 9 bases agree with TRBD1. V gave up 9 bases and J gave up 0 bases; unmatched junction bases: 5. The length of the CDR3 is 14 residues. The germline V gene encodes CDR1 WSHSY and CDR2 SAAADI. The CDR3 nucleotides are TGCGCCAGTTCAACAGGGGGCTTGAACACTGAAGCTTTCTTT. Translated: CASSTGGLNTEAFF.

The chain recombines TRBV5-1 with TRBJ2-1, with D hard to call. Trimming took 0 bases from V and 9 from J, leaving 4 bases between them. The CDR3 length is 11 residues. CDR1 SGHRS and CDR2 YFSETQ come from the germline V gene. The CDR3 sequence: CASSLGPEQFF. As DNA, the CDR3 is TGCGCCAGCAGCTTGGGGCCTGAGCAGTTCTTC.

This clone was detected only once. J is TRBJ1-3 and V is TRBV30; D is unresolved. V lost 2 bases and J 4 bases, leaving 12 bases between the germline ends. The CDR3 consists of 14 residues. The V gene's germline CDR1 is GTSNPN and CDR2 SVGIG (reference sequence). CDR3 bases: TGTGCCTGGAGTTTAAAACTGGGGGGAAACACCATATATTTT. It encodes CAWSLKLGGNTIYF.

The chain couples TRBV28 to TRBJ1-4; the match to TRBD1 covers 10 bases. V dropped 0 bases and J dropped 4; count of bases not matched to a gene: 2. Germline CDR1 reads MDHEN; CDR2 reads SYDVKM. The CDR3 has 16 amino acids. In DNA, the CDR3 is TGTGCCAGCAGTTTATGGGGACAGGGGAGTAATGAAAAACTGTTTTTT. Its protein product is CASSLWGQGSNEKLFF. Full variable domain (missing parts from reference TRBV28 and TRBJ1-4): DVKVTQSSRYLVKRTGEKVFLECVQDMDHENMFWYRQDPGLGLRLIYFSYDVKMKEKGDIPEGYSVSREKKERFSLILESASTNQTSMYLCASSLWGQGSNEKLFFGSGTQLSVL.

The V call is TRBV4-1, the J call TRBJ2-1; TRBD2 matches 14 bases. The V segment lost 4 bases and the J segment 8 bases; nucleotides outside the gene matches: 7. The CDR3 runs 16 residues. Germline CDR1 and CDR2: MGHRA and YSYEKL. The CDR3 DNA is TGCGCCAGCAGCCTCGAGACTAGCGGGAGGGCCCATGAGCAGTTCTTC. Its protein is CASSLETSGRAHEQFF.

The rearrangement links TRBV5-4 to TRBJ1-6; unclear D gene. The CDR3 runs 15 residues. V was trimmed by 1 base and J by 6 bases, leaving 11 bases between them. Looked up from germline, CDR1 is SGHNT and CDR2 is YYREEE (reference sequence). The CDR3 DNA reads TGTGCCAGCAGCTTGTTCGGGATAAGTAATTCACCCCTCCACTTT. This codes for CASSLFGISNSPLHF.